The entry below describes one TCR beta chain. Data came from immunoSEQ multiplex PCR; TCRdb stores just in-frame clones and leaves some out. The profile shows more than 450,000 clones, around 74% of them singletons. CDR3 size: 15 residues. Per germline, CDR1 SGHKS and CDR2 YYEKEE (reference sequence). With 2 bases clipped from V and 5 bases from J, the junction kept 7 bases outside the gene matches. This specimen comes from a study of shared clonotypes between healthy human individuals. HIV-negative, healthy adults without recent acute infections or vaccinations were the donors. J is TRBJ2-5 and V is TRBV5-5; 9 nucleotides agree with TRBD2. This TCR came from a woman between 40 and 55 years old in good health. Some clones in this sample may be carry-over from other donors' samples. Sequenced material: PBMCs. In nucleotides, the CDR3 is TGTGCCAGCAGCTTTTGGAGGCTAGCGGGGGAGACCCAGTACTTC. It yields the protein CASSFWRLAGETQYF.